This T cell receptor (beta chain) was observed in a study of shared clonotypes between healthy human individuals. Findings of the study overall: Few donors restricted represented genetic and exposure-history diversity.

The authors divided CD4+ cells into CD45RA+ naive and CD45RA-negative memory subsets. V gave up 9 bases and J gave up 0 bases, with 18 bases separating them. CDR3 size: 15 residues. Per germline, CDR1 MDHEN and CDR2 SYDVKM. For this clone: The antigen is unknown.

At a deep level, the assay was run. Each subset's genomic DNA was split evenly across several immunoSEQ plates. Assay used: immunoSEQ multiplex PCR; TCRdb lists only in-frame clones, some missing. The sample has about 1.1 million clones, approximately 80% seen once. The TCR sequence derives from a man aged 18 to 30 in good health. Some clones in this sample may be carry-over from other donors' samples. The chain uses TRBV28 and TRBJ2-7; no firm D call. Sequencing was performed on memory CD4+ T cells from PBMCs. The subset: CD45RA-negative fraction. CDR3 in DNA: TGTGCCAGTTTCGGCTTGGCGGCCTCCTCCTACGAGCAGTACTTC. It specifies CASFGLAASSYEQYF.